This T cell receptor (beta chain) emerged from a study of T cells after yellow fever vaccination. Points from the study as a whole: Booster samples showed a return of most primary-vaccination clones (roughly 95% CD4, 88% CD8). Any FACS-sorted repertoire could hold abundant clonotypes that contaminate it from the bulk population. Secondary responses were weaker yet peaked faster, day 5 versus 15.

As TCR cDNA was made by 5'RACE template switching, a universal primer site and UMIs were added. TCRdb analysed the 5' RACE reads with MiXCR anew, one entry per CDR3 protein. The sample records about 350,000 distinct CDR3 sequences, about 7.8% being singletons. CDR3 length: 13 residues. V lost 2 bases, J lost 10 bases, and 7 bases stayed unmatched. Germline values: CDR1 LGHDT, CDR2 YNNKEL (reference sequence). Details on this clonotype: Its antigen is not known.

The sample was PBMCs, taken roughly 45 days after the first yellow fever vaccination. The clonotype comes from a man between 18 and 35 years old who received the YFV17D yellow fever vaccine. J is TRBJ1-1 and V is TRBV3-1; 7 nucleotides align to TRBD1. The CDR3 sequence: CASSQLQGTGAFF. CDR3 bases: TGTGCCAGCAGCCAACTACAGGGGACGGGAGCTTTCTTT.